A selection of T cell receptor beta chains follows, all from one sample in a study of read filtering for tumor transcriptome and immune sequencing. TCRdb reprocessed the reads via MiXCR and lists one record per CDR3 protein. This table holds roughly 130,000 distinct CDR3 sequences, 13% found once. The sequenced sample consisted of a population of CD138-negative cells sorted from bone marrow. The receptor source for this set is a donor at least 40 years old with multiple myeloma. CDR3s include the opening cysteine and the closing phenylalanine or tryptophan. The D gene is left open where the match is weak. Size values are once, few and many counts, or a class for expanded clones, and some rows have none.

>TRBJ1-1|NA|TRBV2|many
TGTGCCAGCAGCCGGAGGGAGGGGGGAATCGCTGAAGCTTTCTTT
CASSRREGGIAEAFF
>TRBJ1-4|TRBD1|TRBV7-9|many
TGTGCCAGCAGCTTCTCGACAGGGTCTAATGAAAAACTGTTTTTT
CASSFSTGSNEKLFF
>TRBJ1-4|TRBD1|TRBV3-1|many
TGTGCCAGCAGCCCCGGGACAGGGTTGGAAAAACTGTTTTTT
CASSPGTGLEKLFF
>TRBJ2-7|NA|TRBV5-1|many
TGCGCCAGCAGCTTCCCGGACCCCTACGAGCAGTACTTC
CASSFPDPYEQYF
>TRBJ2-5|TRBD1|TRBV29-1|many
TGCAGCGTTGTAAAGGGACAGGGACGAGAGACCCAGTACTTC
CSVVKGQGRETQYF
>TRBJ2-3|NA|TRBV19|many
TGTGCCAGTAGTATGGACGGACAGTCGCAGTATTTT
CASSMDGQSQYF
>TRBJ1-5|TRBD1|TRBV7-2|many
TGTGCCAGCACTCTCGACAGGGTTGGGCAGCCCCAGCATTTT
CASTLDRVGQPQHF
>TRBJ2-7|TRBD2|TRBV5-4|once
TGTGCCAGCAGCTCCGGACTAGCGGAAGCCTCCTACGAGCAGTACTTC
CASSSGLAEASYEQYF
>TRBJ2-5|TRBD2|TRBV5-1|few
TGCGCCAGCAGCCCACTGACTAGCGGGGGGCGCGAGACCCAGTACTTC
CASSPLTSGGRETQYF
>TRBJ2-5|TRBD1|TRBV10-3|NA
TGTGCCATCAGTCCGACAGGGGGAGAAGAGACCCAGTACTTC
CAISPTGGEETQYF
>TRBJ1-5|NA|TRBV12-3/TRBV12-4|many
TGTGCCAGCAGTCCCTCACATACTTATAGCAATCAGCCCCAGCATTTT
CASSPSHTYSNQPQHF
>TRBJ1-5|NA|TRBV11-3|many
TGTGCCAGCAGCATAGGGTTTCAGCCCCAGCATTTT
CASSIGFQPQHF
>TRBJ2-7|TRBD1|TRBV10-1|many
TGCGCCAGCAGTAGGGGGCCGCCTGGGGAGCAGTACTTC
CASSRGPPGEQYF
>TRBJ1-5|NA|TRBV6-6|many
TGTGCCAGCAGTTACACCGAGCGTCAGCCCCAGCATTTT
CASSYTERQPQHF
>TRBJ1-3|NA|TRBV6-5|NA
TGTGCCAGCAGCAACGCATTATGGGGCCTTCACGGAAACACCATATATTTT
CASSNALWGLHGNTIYF
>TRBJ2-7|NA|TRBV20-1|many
TGCAGTGCTAGAGACCTCGCCCGACCTCTCGACTACGAGCAGTACTTC
CSARDLARPLDYEQYF
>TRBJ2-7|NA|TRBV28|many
TGTGCCAGCAGTTTAACGGCCCCTTACGAGCAGTACTTC
CASSLTAPYEQYF
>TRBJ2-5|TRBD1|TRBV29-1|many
TGCAGCGCCCAGACGGGACAGCAAGAGACCCAGTACTTC
CSAQTGQQETQYF
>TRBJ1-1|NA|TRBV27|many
TGTGCCAGCAGCCTTTACACCGACACTGAAGCTTTCTTT
CASSLYTDTEAFF
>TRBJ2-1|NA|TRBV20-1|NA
TGCAGCCGTTCCCGCGACCTTTACGAGCAGTTATTC
CSRSRDLYEQLF
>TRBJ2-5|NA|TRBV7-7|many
TGTGCTAGCAGCTTAGAAGGGAACAGCCAAGAGACCCAGTACTTC
CASSLEGNSQETQYF
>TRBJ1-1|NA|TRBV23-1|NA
TGCGCCAGCATTATCTTCAGGAGCCCAAGGAGAAACACTGAAGCTTTCTTT
CASIIFRSPRRNTEAFF
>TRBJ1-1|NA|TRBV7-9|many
TGTGCCAGCAGCCCAACTCGGGGGAGGGGGGAAGCTTTCTTT
CASSPTRGRGEAFF
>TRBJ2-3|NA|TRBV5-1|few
TGCGCCAGCAGCTTGGGTGGCGCCCGGCTTTTTTCGAGCAACACAGATACGCAGTATTTT
CASSLGGARLFSSNTDTQYF
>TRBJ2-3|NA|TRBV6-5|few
TGTGCCAGCAGTTACTCAATCGGGGCAGATACGCAGTATTTT
CASSYSIGADTQYF
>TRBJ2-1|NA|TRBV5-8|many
TGTGCCAGCAGCGAAACGTTATCGTACAATGAGCAGTTCTTC
CASSETLSYNEQFF
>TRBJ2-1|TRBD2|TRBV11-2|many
TGTGCCAGCAGCTTAGATTCGGGACTAGCGGGACGGGGTGAGCAGTTCTTC
CASSLDSGLAGRGEQFF
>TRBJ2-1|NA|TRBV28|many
TGTGCCAGCAGTAGTCCGGGATACAATGAGCAGTTCTTC
CASSSPGYNEQFF
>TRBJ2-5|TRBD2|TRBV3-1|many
TGTGCCAGCAGCAGACCTAGCGGAGAGACCCAGTACTTC
CASSRPSGETQYF
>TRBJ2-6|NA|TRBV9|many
TGTGCCAGCAGCGTAGCCAGGGAATGGGCTGGGGCCAACGTCCTGACTTTC
CASSVAREWAGANVLTF
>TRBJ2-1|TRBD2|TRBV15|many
TGTGCCACCAGCAGAGATCGCGGTAGCGGGAGCGATGAGCAGTTCTTC
CATSRDRGSGSDEQFF
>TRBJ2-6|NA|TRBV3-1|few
TGTACCAGCAGCCAAGATTCTGGGGCCAACGTCCTGACTTTC
CTSSQDSGANVLTF
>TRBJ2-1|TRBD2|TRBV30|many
TGTGCCTGGAGACGGGAGGGCAATGAGCAGTTCTTC
CAWRREGNEQFF
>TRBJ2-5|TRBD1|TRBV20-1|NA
TGCAGTGCTAGATCTCAGGGGGAGCACTGGGGCCGTCAAGAGACCCAGTACTTC
CSARSQGEHWGRQETQYF
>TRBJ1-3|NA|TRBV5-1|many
TGCGCCAGCAGCTTGACCGAGTCCTCTGGAAACACCATATATTTT
CASSLTESSGNTIYF
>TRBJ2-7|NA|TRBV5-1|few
TGCGCCAGCAGCCCACGGACAGACTCCTACGAGCAGTACTTC
CASSPRTDSYEQYF
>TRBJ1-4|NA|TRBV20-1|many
TGCAGTGCTCAGAGCCCGGGCCTACTCAATGAAAAACTGTTTTTT
CSAQSPGLLNEKLFF
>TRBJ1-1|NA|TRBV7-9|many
TGTGCCAGCAGCAAGGAGGGCGGCACTGAAGCTTTCTTT
CASSKEGGTEAFF
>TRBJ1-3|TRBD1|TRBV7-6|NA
TGTGCCAGCAGCCTGGGACAGGCTTTGGAGAACACCATATATTTT
CASSLGQALENTIYF
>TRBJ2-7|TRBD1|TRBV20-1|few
TGCAGTGCCACCGGGACCCCGGGACAGACCTACGAGCAGTACTTC
CSATGTPGQTYEQYF
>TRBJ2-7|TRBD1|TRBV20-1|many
TGCAGTGCGAGCCGAAGGGACAGGGGGCTGGGGGAGCAGTACTTC
CSASRRDRGLGEQYF
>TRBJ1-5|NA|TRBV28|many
TGTGCCAGCAGTTTATCCAGCTATAGCAATCAGCCCCAGCATTTT
CASSLSSYSNQPQHF
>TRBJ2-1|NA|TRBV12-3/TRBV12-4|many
TGTGCCAGCGGGGGGTTCAGCTCCTACAATGAGCAGTTCTTC
CASGGFSSYNEQFF
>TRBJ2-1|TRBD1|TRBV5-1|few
TGCGCCAGCAGCTTGGCGCCAGGGGGCGCATCCACTAAGAACAATGAGCAGTTCTTC
CASSLAPGGASTKNNEQFF
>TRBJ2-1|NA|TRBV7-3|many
TGTGCCAGCAGCGCATCCCGGAGCTCCAATGAGCAGTTCTTC
CASSASRSSNEQFF
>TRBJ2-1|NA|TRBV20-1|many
TGCAGTGCGACAGTAAATGAGCAGTTCTTC
CSATVNEQFF
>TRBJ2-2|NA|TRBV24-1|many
TGTGCCACCAGTGAACCCGACACTGCCCGGGCGTCCGGGGAGCTGTTTTTT
CATSEPDTARASGELFF
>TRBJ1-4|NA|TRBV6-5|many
TGTGCCAGCAGTAGGACAAGGACTAATGAAAAACTGTTTTTT
CASSRTRTNEKLFF
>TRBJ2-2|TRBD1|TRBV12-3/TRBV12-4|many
TGTGCCAGCACCATGGATCGAGGACAGGGTCCGAACACCGGGGAGCTGTTTTTT
CASTMDRGQGPNTGELFF
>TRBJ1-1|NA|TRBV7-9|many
TGTGCCAGCAGCTTCCCGGCAGGTACCATGAACACTGAAGCTTTCTTT
CASSFPAGTMNTEAFF
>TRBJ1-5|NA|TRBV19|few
TGTGCCAGCAGTCGACAAGGAGCCGCCAATCAGCCCCAGCATTTT
CASSRQGAANQPQHF
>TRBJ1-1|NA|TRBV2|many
TGTGCCAGCAGTGCCTGGACAGTGAACACTGAAGCTTTCTTT
CASSAWTVNTEAFF
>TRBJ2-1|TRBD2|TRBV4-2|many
TGTGCCAGCAGCCAAGAATTTACTAGCGGGAGTATTGAGCAGTTCTTC
CASSQEFTSGSIEQFF
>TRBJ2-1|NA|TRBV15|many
TGTGCCACCAGCAGAGATGTATTGGTCTATCGGTTCTTC
CATSRDVLVYRFF
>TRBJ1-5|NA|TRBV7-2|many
TGTGCCAGCAGCTCTTCCCCGGGCAATCAGCCCCAGCATTTT
CASSSSPGNQPQHF